This TCR beta chain stems from a study of technical replicates of blood from a handful of donors. The assay was immunoSEQ multiplex PCR, and TCRdb's table has in-frame clones only and misses some. The sample shows more than 70,000 clones, around nine tenths of them seen only once. This clone has just a few counts. Germline CDR1 SGHTA, CDR2 FQGNSA. The CDR3 has 15 residues. The ends were cut back, 5 bases at V and 7 bases at J, with 20 bases in the middle. The receptor was derived from a human donor in good health. The chain recombines TRBV7-2 with TRBJ1-2; D might be TRBD1 (5 bases). Sequencing was performed on T cells isolated from PBMCs. CDR3 loop: CASSDDPGGWFGYTF. The CDR3 nucleotides read TGTGCCAGCAGCGACGACCCGGGGGGATGGTTTGGCTACACCTTC.